The 5 T cell receptor beta chains listed next were all sequenced from one sample in a study of blood T cell repertoires in COVID-19. The data were produced by immunoSEQ multiplex PCR, yet TCRdb's version contains in-frame clones alone and is incomplete. This sample carries about 46,000 clones, about 89% of them seen once, and the ten largest clones take about 15%. Sequenced: peripheral blood. These receptors were collected from a human donor in a cohort sampled during active COVID-19.

CDR3 sequence (DNA): TGTGCCAGCAGCTGGACAGGACAAGAGACCCAGTACTTC. Translated, it gives CASSWTGQETQYF. This chain joins TRBV5-5 and TRBJ2-5; 7 nucleotides line up with TRBD1. The germline CDR1 and CDR2 sequences are SGHKS and YYEKEE (reference sequence). This CDR3 spans 13 amino acids. V lost 3 bases to trimming and J lost 2 bases; unmatched junction nucleotides: 1. Full variable domain (outside the CDR3, taken from reference TRBV5-5 and TRBJ2-5): DAGVTQSPTHLIKTRGQQVTLRCSPISGHKSVSWYQQVLGQGPQFIFQYYEKEERGRGNFPDRFSARQFPNYSSELNVNALLLGDSALYLCASSWTGQETQYFGPGTRLLVL.

The chain combines TRBV11-2 with TRBJ2-7; D not resolved. With 1 base removed from V and 0 bases from J, the gap between germline ends came to 7 bases. Germline assignment: CDR1 SGHAT and CDR2 FQNNGV. This CDR3 has 14 residues. CDR3 residues: CASSLAGYSYEQYF. The CDR3 bases are TGTGCCAGCAGCTTAGCAGGTTACTCCTACGAGCAGTACTTC.

This chain connects TRBV6-5 to TRBJ2-1; TRBD2 might be the D (5 bases). V was clipped by 8 bases and J by 0 bases, with 11 bases between them. CDR1 and CDR2 from the germline V gene are MNHEY and SVGAGI. The CDR3 totals 14 residues. CDR3 protein: CASAYRDSYNEQFF. CDR3 DNA: TGTGCCAGCGCATATCGGGACTCCTACAATGAGCAGTTCTTC.

V is TRBV7-3 and J is TRBJ2-5, with 8 positions matching TRBD1. Trimming removed 3 bases from V and 5 bases from J; junction bases left unmatched: 8. The CDR3 spans 15 residues. Germline V gene data show CDR1 as SGHTA and CDR2 as FQGTGA. The CDR3 loop reads CASSLIGQGGETQYF. Written as DNA, the CDR3 is TGTGCCAGCAGCTTGATAGGACAGGGCGGGGAGACCCAGTACTTC. Looking up the rest from reference TRBV7-3 and TRBJ2-5 gives the full variable domain: GAGVSQTPSNKVTEKGKYVELRCDPISGHTALYWYRQSLGQGPEFLIYFQGTGAADDSGLPNDRFFAVRPEGSVSTLKIQRTERGDSAVYLCASSLIGQGGETQYFGPGTRLLVL.

V gene TRBV21-1 combines with J gene TRBJ2-7; the table assigns TRBD1, which was not confirmed against the DNA. TRBV21-1 is recorded as a pseudogene. The CDR3 has 16 residues. The CDR3 coding sequence is TGTGCCAGCAGCAAACTCGCGACAGGGCAGGGGTACGAGCAGTACTTC. It encodes CASSKLATGQGYEQYF.